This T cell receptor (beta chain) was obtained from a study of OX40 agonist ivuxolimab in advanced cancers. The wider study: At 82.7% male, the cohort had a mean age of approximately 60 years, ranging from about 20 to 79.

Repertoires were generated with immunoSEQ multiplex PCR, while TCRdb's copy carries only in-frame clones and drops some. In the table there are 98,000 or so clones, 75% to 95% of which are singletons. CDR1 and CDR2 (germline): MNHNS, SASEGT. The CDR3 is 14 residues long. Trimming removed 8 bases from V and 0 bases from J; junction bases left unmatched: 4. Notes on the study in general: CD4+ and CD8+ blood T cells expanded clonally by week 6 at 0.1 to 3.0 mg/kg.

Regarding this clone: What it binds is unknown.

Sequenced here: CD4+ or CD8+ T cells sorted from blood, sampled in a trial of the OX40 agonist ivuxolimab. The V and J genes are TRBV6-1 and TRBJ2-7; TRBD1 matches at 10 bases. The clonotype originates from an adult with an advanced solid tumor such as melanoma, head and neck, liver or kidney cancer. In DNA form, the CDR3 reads TGTGCCAGCTGGGGGACAGGGGTCTCCTACGAGCAGTACTTC. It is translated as CASWGTGVSYEQYF.